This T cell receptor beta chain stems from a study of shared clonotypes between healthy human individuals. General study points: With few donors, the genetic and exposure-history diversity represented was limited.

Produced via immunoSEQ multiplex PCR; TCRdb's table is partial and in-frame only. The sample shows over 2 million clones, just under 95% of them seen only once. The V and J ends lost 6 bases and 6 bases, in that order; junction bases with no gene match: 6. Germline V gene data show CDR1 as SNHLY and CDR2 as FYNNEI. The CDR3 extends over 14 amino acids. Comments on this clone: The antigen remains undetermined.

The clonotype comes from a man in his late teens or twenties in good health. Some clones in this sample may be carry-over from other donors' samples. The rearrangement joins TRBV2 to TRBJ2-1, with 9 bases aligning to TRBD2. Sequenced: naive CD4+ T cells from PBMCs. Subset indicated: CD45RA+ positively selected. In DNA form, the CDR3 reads TGTGCCAGCAGACCCGGGACTAGCTCCAATGAGCAGTTCTTC. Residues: CASRPGTSSNEQFF.